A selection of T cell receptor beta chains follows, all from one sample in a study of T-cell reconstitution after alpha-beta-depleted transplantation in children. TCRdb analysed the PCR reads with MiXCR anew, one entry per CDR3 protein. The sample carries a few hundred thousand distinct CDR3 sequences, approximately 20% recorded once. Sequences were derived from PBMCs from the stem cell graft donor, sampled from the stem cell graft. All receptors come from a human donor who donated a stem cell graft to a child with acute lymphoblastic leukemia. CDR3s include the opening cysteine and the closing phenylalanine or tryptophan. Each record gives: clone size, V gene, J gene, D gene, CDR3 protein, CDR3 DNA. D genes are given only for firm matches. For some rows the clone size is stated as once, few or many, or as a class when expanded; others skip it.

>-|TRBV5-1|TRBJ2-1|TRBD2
CASSLFGGSGNSNEQFF
TGCGCCAGCAGCTTGTTTGGTGGTAGCGGGAACTCCAATGAGCAGTTCTTC
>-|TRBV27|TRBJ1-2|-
CASSLRGVAYGYTF
TGTGCCAGCAGTTTAAGAGGGGTGGCCTATGGCTACACCTTC
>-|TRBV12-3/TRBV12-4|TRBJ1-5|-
CASSLGVGRSNQPQHF
TGTGCCAGCAGTTTAGGGGTCGGACGGAGCAATCAGCCCCAGCATTTT
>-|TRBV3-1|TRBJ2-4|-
CASSQDQGTKNIQYF
TGTGCCAGCAGCCAAGATCAGGGAACTAAAAACATTCAGTACTTC
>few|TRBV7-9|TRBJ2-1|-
CASSLGMGSYNEQFF
TGTGCCAGCTCCTTGGGGATGGGCTCCTACAATGAGCAGTTCTTC
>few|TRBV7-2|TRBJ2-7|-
CASSPHRDEQYF
TGTGCCAGCAGCCCTCACAGGGACGAGCAGTACTTC
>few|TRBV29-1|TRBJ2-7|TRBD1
CSVEGGAGTASYEQYF
TGCAGCGTTGAAGGGGGCGCCGGGACAGCCTCCTACGAGCAGTACTTC
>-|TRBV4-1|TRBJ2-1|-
CASSQGIALSSYNEQFF
TGCGCCAGCAGCCAGGGGATAGCGCTGAGCTCCTACAATGAGCAGTTCTTC
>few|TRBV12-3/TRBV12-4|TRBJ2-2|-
CASSPHAGAKVGELFF
TGTGCCAGCAGCCCCCATGCCGGGGCCAAGGTCGGGGAGCTGTTTTTT
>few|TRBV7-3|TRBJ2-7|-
CASSYLGGGYYEQYF
TGTGCCAGCAGCTACCTGGGGGGCGGATACTACGAGCAGTACTTC
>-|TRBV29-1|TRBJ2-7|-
CSVEASVSYEQYF
TGCAGCGTTGAGGCTAGCGTCTCCTACGAGCAGTACTTC
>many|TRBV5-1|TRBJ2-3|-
CASSLGQPTDTQYF
TGCGCCAGCAGCCTAGGACAGCCTACAGATACGCAGTATTTT
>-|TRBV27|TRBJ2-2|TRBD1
CASSSRIPGQGASGELFF
TGTGCCAGCAGTTCTAGGATACCGGGACAGGGGGCATCCGGGGAGCTGTTTTTT
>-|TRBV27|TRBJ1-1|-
CASSWDRGGSTEAFF
TGTGCCAGCAGTTGGGATCGGGGTGGGAGCACTGAAGCTTTCTTT
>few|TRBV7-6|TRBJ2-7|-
CASSLEAGDLSYEQYF
TGTGCCAGCAGCTTAGAAGCGGGTGATCTCTCCTACGAGCAGTACTTC